A selection of T cell receptor beta chains follows, all from one sample in a study of blood T cells in healthy people across ages. TCRdb re-called the 5' RACE reads through MiXCR, storing one row per CDR3 protein. The sample carries some 760,000 distinct CDR3 sequences, around a quarter recorded once. The same sample was also used in a study of T cells of mothers and their children.

The sequencing sample was made of blood. Source of these receptors: a boy between 10 and 17 years old in good health. The CDR3 runs from the conserved cysteine through the conserved F or W. The D gene is left open where the match is weak. For some rows the clone size is stated as once, few or many, or as a class when expanded; others skip it.

clone_size d_call j_call v_call cdr3_nt cdr3_aa
NA TRBD1 TRBJ2-1 TRBV20-1 TGCAGTGCCAGGGGGACAGGGAACTACAATGAGCAGTTCTTC CSARGTGNYNEQFF
NA NA TRBJ2-4 TRBV9 TGTGCCAGCAGCGTAGCTGCAGGGTCAAACATTCAGTACTTC CASSVAAGSNIQYF
NA NA TRBJ2-5 TRBV2 TGTGCCAGCAAGGTCGAGCGGACCCAAGAGACCCAGTACTTC CASKVERTQETQYF
NA TRBD2 TRBJ2-7 TRBV4-1 TGCGCCAGCAGCCAAGTGCAGCGGGAGGGCGAGCAGTACTTC CASSQVQREGEQYF
few TRBD2 TRBJ2-7 TRBV12-3/TRBV12-4 TGTGCCAGCAGAATGGGGACTAGCGGGATCTACGAGCAGTACTTC CASRMGTSGIYEQYF
few TRBD1 TRBJ2-3 TRBV10-3 TGTGCCGTCACGGACAGGAGCACAGATACGCAGTATTTT CAVTDRSTDTQYF
NA TRBD2 TRBJ2-5 TRBV20-1 TGCAGTGCTAGTGACGGGGGGGCCTTTGAGACCCAGTACTTC CSASDGGAFETQYF
few NA TRBJ2-5 TRBV6-5 TGTGCCAGCAGTTACTCGTGGCACCAAGAGACCCAGTACTTC CASSYSWHQETQYF
NA TRBD2 TRBJ2-5 TRBV7-2 TGTGCCAGCAGCTTAGGGAGACTTAGCGGGGGGCCTCAAGAGACCCAGTACTTC CASSLGRLSGGPQETQYF
NA TRBD1 TRBJ2-3 TRBV7-2 TGTGCCAGCAGCAAAACAGGGGTGGGCACAGATACGCAGTATTTT CASSKTGVGTDTQYF
few TRBD1 TRBJ1-5 TRBV7-2 TGTGCCAGCAGCTTAGAGACAGGGGGATTTCAGCCCCAGCATTTT CASSLETGGFQPQHF
few NA TRBJ1-4 TRBV12-3/TRBV12-4 TGTGCCAGCAGTTCTTGGGCACAGGGAGACGAAAAACTGTTTTTT CASSSWAQGDEKLFF
few TRBD1 TRBJ2-4 TRBV7-9 TGTGCCAGCACCGTTTGGTCAGGGGGCGAAAGCATTCAGTACTTC CASTVWSGGESIQYF
once NA TRBJ1-3 TRBV6-5 TGTGCCAGCAGTCTCGACAGGAGCTCTGGAAACACCATATATTTT CASSLDRSSGNTIYF
NA TRBD2 TRBJ2-1 TRBV20-1 TGCAGTGCTCCCCGGACTAGCGGGGGCAAAAACAATGAGCAGTTCTTC CSAPRTSGGKNNEQFF
few NA TRBJ1-1 TRBV6-1 TGTGCCAGCAGGGTTACAGAAAGAGCTTTCTTT CASRVTERAFF
NA NA TRBJ1-2 TRBV24-1 TGTGCCACCGGGGGGGAACCTAACTATGGCTACACCTTC CATGGEPNYGYTF
few NA TRBJ2-1 TRBV10-2 TGCGCCAGCAGTGAGTCGAGAGCTTACAATGAGCAGTTCTTC CASSESRAYNEQFF
NA NA TRBJ2-5 TRBV28 TGTGCCAGCAGTTTAAGCGGACAGATCCAAGAGACCCAGTACTTC CASSLSGQIQETQYF
NA NA TRBJ2-5 TRBV4-2 TGTGCCAGCAGCCAAGAAAGGGCCAACCAAGAGACCCAGTACTTC CASSQERANQETQYF
NA NA TRBJ2-3 TRBV12-5 TGTGCTAGTGCCGAGGGGGTAGATACGCAGTATTTT CASAEGVDTQYF
NA NA TRBJ1-3 TRBV7-6 TGTGCCAGCAGCTTAGGACGACAGTTGATTGGAAACACCATATATTTT CASSLGRQLIGNTIYF
few NA TRBJ2-4 TRBV7-2 TGTGCCAGCAGCCCAGGCGGGGTCAGAGCCAAAAACATTCAGTACTTC CASSPGGVRAKNIQYF
NA NA TRBJ2-5 TRBV7-8 TGTGCCAGCAGCACCTATCCGGACGGTGTCAATGAGCAGCTCTTC CASSTYPDGVNEQLF
NA TRBD1 TRBJ1-2 TRBV27 TGTGCCAGCAGTCCGACCGGGACAGTTGATGGCTACACCTTC CASSPTGTVDGYTF
few NA TRBJ1-4 TRBV12-3/TRBV12-4 TGTGCCAGCAGTTTAGGCCCATCTAGGGAAAAACTGTTTTTT CASSLGPSREKLFF
few NA TRBJ1-4 TRBV2 TGTGCCAGCAGTGAAGTGGCAGATGCAACTAATGAAAAACTGTTTTTT CASSEVADATNEKLFF
few NA TRBJ1-1 TRBV12-3/TRBV12-4 TGTGCCAGCAGTAGTCCCACGGGATGGTCGGCTGGAGCTTTCTTT CASSSPTGWSAGAFF
few NA TRBJ2-5 TRBV7-9 TGTGCCAGCAGCCCCCCGCTGGACAGAGAAGAGACCCAGTACTTC CASSPPLDREETQYF
NA NA TRBJ2-3 TRBV4-3 TGCGCCAGCAGCTTCCAGCGGACAGTTCACACAGATACGCAGTATTTT CASSFQRTVHTDTQYF
NA TRBD2 TRBJ2-1 TRBV12-3/TRBV12-4 TGTGCCAGCTCTTGGGGGGGTAGGGATGAGCAGTTCTTC CASSWGGRDEQFF
few NA TRBJ1-6 TRBV5-1 TGCGCCAGCAGCGAGGGGGGAAGCTCCTATAATTCACCCCTCCACTTT CASSEGGSSYNSPLHF
few NA TRBJ2-5 TRBV19 TGTGCCAGTAGCGACCGGGCCCAAGAGACCCAGTACTTC CASSDRAQETQYF
once TRBD2 TRBJ2-2 TRBV20-1 TGCAGTGCTAGAGATGCTAGCGGGGGCACCGGGGAGCTGTTTTTT CSARDASGGTGELFF
few NA TRBJ2-3 TRBV10-3 TGTTCAATAGCCCTCGAGACAGATACGCAGTATTTT CSIALETDTQYF
NA NA TRBJ1-2 TRBV20-1 TGCAGTGCCACCTCCCCCTCCTCAGCTAACTATGGCTACACCTTC CSATSPSSANYGYTF
NA NA TRBJ1-4 TRBV4-1 TGCGCCAGCAGCCAGGGGACCGGGGTGGCAACTAATGAAAAACTGTTTTTT CASSQGTGVATNEKLFF
NA NA TRBJ2-1 TRBV20-1 TGCAGTGCCGAAGACAGAAACAATGAGCAGTTCTTC CSAEDRNNEQFF
NA NA TRBJ2-7 TRBV28 TGTGCCAGCAGGGGCCCAGGTTCTACCTACGAGCAGTACTTC CASRGPGSTYEQYF
few NA TRBJ2-1 TRBV7-9 TGTGCCAGCAGCTTTCCCCCGGGGAATGAGCAGTTCTTC CASSFPPGNEQFF
few NA TRBJ1-4 TRBV11-3 TGTGCCAGCAGCCCCGAAGTTGCAACTAATGAAAAACTGTTTTTT CASSPEVATNEKLFF